Sequencing of this TCR beta chain was carried out in a study of blood T cell repertoires in COVID-19. Overall study: Samples came from the United States, Italy and Spain, spanning acute and convalescent COVID-19.

The CDR3 is made up of 12 amino acids. Trimming took 9 bases from V and 5 from J, leaving 13 bases between them. The germline gives CDR1 MNHEY, CDR2 SVGAGI. Assay: immunoSEQ multiplex PCR; the TCRdb copy retains only in-frame clones and omits some. The table has 230,000 or so clones, roughly 89% seen once. The TCR originated in a woman in her thirties or forties with acute COVID-19. The chain links TRBV6-5 to TRBJ1-2; perhaps TRBD1 as D (6 bases). Sequencing input: PBMCs or T cells enriched from blood (not recorded which). CDR3 nucleotides: TGTGCCAGTTGGCAGGGGATATATGGCTACACCTTC. This gives the protein CASWQGIYGYTF.